Sequencing of this TCR beta chain was carried out in a study of CD8 T cells in ankylosing spondylitis. This clonotype was counted at least ten times. What it binds is unknown. One entry per CDR3 protein, called by TCRdb with MiXCR from the 5' RACE reads. The sample yields under 250,000 distinct CDR3 sequences, about 10% seen once. Findings and caveats of the study: Earlier work had already found some motif variants in reactive arthritis synovial fluid and blood.

Germline values: CDR1 ENHRY, CDR2 SYGVKD. Trimming took 3 bases from V and 10 from J; bases not matched to a gene: 7. CDR3 length equals 13 residues. Sequencing was carried out using blood, either unsorted or a sorted T cell fraction (not recorded which). This sequence joins TRBV10-3 and TRBJ1-1, with 8 bases matching TRBD1. This clonotype was obtained from a male donor with ankylosing spondylitis or in good health (not recorded which). The CDR3: CAISDSGTGTAFF. CDR3 coding DNA: TGTGCCATCAGTGATTCCGGGACAGGAACAGCTTTCTTT.